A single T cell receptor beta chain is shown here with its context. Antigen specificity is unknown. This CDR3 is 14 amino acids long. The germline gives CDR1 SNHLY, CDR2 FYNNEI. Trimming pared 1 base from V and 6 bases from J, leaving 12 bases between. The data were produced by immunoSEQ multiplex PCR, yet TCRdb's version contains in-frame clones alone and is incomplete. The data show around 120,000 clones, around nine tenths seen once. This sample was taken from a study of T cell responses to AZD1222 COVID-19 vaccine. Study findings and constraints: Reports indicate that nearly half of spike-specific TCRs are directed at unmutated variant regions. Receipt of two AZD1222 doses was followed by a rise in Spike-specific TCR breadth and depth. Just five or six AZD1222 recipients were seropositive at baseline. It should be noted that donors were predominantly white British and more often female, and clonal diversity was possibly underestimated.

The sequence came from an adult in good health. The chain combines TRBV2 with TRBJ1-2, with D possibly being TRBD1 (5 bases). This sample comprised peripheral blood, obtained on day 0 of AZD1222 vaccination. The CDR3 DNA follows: TGTGCCAGCAGTGAAGGCAGGGCTGGGGATGGCTACACCTTC. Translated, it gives CASSEGRAGDGYTF.